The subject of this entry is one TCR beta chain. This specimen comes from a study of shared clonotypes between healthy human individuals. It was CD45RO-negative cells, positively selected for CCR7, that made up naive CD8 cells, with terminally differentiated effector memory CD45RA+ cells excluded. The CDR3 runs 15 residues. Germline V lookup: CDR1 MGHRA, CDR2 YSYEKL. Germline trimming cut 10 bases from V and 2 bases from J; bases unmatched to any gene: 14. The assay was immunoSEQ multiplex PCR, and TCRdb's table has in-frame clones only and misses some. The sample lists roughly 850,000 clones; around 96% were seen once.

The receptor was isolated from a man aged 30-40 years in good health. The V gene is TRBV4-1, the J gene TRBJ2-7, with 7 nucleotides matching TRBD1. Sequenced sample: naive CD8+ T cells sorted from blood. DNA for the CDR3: TGCGCCACTAGTTTTCGACCGGGACAGACCTACGAGCAGTACTTC. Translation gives CATSFRPGQTYEQYF.